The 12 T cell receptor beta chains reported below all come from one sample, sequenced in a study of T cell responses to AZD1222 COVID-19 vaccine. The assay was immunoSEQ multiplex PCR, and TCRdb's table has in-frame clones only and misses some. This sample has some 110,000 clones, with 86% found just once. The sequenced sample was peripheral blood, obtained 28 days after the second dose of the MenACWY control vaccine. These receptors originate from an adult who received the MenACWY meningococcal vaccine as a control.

CDR3 nucleotide sequence: TGTGCCAGCAGTTCCTTGTGGAGCTTTGACTCCTACAATGAGCAGTTCTTC. As protein: CASSSLWSFDSYNEQFF. The chain uses TRBV28 and TRBJ2-1; unclear D gene. V lost 4 bases, J lost 0 bases, and 16 bases lay in between. CDR1 and CDR2 (germline): MDHEN, SYDVKM. The CDR3 contains 17 residues.

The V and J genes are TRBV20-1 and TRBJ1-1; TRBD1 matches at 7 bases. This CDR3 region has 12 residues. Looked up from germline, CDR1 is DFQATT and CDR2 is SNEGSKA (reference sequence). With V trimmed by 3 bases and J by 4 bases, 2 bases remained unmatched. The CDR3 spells CSASEGATEAFF. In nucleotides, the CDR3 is TGCAGTGCTAGTGAGGGGGCCACTGAAGCTTTCTTT.

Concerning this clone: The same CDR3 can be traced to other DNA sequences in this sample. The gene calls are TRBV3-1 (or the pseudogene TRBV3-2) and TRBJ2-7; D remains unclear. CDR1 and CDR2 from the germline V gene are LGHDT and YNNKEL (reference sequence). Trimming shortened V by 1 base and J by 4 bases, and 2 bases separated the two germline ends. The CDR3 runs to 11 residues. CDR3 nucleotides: TGTGCCAGCAGCCAAGCTTACGAGCAGTACTTC. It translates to CASSQAYEQYF.

CDR3 residues: CASSLLAYNEQFF. The CDR3 coding sequence is TGTGCCAGCAGCTTACTGGCCTACAATGAGCAGTTCTTC. The chain uses TRBV2 and TRBJ2-1; no clear D. V was trimmed by 6 bases and J by 2 bases, leaving 8 bases between them. Germline CDR1 and CDR2: SNHLY and FYNNEI. The CDR3 runs 13 residues.

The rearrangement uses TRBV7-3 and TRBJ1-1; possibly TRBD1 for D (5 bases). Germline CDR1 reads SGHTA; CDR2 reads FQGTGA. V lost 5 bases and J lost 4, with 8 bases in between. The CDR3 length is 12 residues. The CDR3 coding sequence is TGTGCCAGCAGCCCCGGGACCACTGAAGCTTTCTTT. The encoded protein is CASSPGTTEAFF.

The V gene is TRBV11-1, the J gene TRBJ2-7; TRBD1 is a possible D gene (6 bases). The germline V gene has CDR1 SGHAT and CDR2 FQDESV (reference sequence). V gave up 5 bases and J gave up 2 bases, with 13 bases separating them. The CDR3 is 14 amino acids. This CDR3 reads CASSPRDIAYEQYF. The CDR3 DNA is TGTGCCAGCAGCCCCCGGGACATAGCCTACGAGCAGTACTTC.

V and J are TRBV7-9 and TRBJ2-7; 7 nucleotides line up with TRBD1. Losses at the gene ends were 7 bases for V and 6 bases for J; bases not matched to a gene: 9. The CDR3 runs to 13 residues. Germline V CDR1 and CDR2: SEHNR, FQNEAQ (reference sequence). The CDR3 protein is CASTKGAHSEQYF. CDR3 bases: TGTGCCAGCACCAAGGGGGCGCACAGCGAGCAGTACTTC.

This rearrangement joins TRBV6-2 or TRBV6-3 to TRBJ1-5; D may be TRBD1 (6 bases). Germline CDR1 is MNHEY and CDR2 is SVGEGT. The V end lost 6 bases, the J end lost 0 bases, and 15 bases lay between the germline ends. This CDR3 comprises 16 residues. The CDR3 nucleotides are TGTGCCAGCAGGCCTTGGGGGGGCCGTAGCAATCAGCCCCAGCATTTT. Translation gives CASRPWGGRSNQPQHF.

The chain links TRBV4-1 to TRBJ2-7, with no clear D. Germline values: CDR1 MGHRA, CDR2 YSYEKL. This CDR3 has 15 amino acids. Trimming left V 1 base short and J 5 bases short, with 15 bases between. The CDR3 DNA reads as TGCGCCAGCAGCCAAGTTCATGCTGTCCCCAACGAGCAGTACTTC. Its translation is CASSQVHAVPNEQYF.

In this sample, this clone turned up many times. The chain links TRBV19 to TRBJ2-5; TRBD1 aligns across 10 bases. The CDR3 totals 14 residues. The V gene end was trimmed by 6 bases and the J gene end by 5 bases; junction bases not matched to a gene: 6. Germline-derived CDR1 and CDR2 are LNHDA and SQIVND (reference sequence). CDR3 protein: CASSRDRGSETQYF. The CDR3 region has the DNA TGTGCCAGTAGCCGGGACAGGGGTTCCGAGACCCAGTACTTC.

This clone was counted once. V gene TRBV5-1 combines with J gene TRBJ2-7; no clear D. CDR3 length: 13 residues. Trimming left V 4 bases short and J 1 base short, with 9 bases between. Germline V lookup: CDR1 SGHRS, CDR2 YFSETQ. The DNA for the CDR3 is TGCGCCAGCAGCCCCGCCTTATCCTACGAGCAGTACTTC. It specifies CASSPALSYEQYF.

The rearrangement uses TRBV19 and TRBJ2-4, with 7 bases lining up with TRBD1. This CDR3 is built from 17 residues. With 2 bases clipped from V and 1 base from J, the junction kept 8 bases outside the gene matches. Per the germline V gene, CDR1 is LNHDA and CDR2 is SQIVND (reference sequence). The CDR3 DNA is TGTGCCAGTAGTATATATACAGGGGACGCGGCCAAAAACATTCAGTACTTC. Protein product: CASSIYTGDAAKNIQYF.